This TCR beta chain was identified during a study of human thymus T cells. Corrective cardiac surgery supplied the resected thymus tissue. Immunologically healthy infants in Finland undergoing congenital heart defect surgery were the donors. Study conclusions and caveats: Related research has reported that thymic repertoires overlap highly among unrelated individuals. Within thymic and blood repertoires, V and J gene usage appeared to be biased.

V was shortened by 4 bases and J by 2 bases, with 9 bases between the two germline ends. Germline CDR1 reads MNHEY; CDR2 reads SMNVEV (reference sequence). The CDR3 is 14 residues long. The table came from immunoSEQ multiplex PCR; TCRdb's copy has only in-frame clones and leaves some out. This table holds under 150,000 clones, around 94% found once. Of note for this clone: As yet, its antigen is unknown.

This receptor was obtained from a boy under two years old with a congenital heart defect but otherwise immunologically healthy. The sequenced sample consisted of thymus tissue. The V and J genes are TRBV27 and TRBJ2-1, with D uncertain. In nucleotides, the CDR3 is TGTGCCAGCAGTTCCGGGCCCACCTACAATGAGCAGTTCTTC. Translation: CASSSGPTYNEQFF.